This T cell receptor (beta chain) derives from a study of response to subunit inactivated influenza vaccine. Findings of the study overall: Few new T cells, the authors suggested, are recruited by each seasonal influenza vaccination.

From the RT-PCR reads, TCRdb called clonotypes with MiXCR, one entry per CDR3 protein. Of around 200,000 distinct CDR3 sequences listed, around 12% are singletons. Germline-derived CDR1 and CDR2 are MDHEN and SYDVKM. The CDR3 loop spans 15 amino acids. V was pared by 0 bases and J by 4 bases, with 3 bases of the junction left unmatched. About this clonotype itself: Its specificity is not known.

The same sample was also studied in work on T cells expressing NK-cell markers. That report adds: Making the TCR beta cDNA relied on 5'RACE template switching with UMIs.

The chain combines TRBV28 with TRBJ2-7, with TRBD2 identical over 10 bases. The material was CD8+ T cells sorted from PBMCs, obtained approximately 13 days after vaccination. The receptor's source is a man in his forties or fifties who received an inactivated influenza vaccine. CDR3 bases: TGTGCCAGCAGTTTATGGCTAGCGGGAGTATACGAGCAGTACTTC. It encodes CASSLWLAGVYEQYF.